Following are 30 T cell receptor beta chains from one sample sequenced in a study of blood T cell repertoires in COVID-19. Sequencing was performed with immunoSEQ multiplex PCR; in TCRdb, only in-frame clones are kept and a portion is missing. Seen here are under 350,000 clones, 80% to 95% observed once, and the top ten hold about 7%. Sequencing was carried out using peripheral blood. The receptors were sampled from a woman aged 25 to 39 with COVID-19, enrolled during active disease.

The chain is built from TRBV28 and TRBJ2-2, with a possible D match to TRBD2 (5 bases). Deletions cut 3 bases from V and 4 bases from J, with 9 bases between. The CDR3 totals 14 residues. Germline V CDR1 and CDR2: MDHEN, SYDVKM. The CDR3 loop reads CASSFGGFTGELFF. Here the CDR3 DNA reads TGTGCCAGCAGTTTCGGAGGATTCACCGGGGAGCTGTTTTTT.

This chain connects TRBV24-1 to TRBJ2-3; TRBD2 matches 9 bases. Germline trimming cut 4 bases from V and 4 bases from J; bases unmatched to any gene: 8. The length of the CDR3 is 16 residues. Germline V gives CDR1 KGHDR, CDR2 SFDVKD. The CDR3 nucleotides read TGTGCCACCAGTGAGTCTCTAGCGGGAAGCGCAGATACGCAGTATTTT. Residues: CATSESLAGSADTQYF.

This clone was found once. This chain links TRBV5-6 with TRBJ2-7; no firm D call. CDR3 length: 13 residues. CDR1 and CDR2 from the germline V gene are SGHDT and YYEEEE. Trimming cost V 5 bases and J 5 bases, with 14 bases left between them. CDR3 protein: CASRAGSLDEQYF. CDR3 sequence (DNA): TGTGCCAGCAGGGCCGGGTCCCTCGACGAGCAGTACTTC.

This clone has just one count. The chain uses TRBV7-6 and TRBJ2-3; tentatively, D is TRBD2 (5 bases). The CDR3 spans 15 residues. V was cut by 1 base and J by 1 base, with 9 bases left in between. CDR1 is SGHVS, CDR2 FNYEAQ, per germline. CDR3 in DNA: TGTGCCAGCAGCTTAGAAGCGGACCGCACAGATACGCAGTATTTT. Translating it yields CASSLEADRTDTQYF.

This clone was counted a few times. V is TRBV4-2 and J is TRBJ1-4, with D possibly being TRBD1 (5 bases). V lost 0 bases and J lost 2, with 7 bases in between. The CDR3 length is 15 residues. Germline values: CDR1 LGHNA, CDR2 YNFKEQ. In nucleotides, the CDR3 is TGTGCCAGCAGCCAAGAGCAGGGTACTAATGAAAAACTGTTTTTT. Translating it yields CASSQEQGTNEKLFF.

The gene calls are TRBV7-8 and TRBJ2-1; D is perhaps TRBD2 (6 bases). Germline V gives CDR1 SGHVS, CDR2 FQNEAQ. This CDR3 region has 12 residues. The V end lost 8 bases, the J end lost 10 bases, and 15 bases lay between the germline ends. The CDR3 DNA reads TGTGCCAGCTCGGGACTTTTCCTAGAGCAGTTCTTC. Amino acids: CASSGLFLEQFF.

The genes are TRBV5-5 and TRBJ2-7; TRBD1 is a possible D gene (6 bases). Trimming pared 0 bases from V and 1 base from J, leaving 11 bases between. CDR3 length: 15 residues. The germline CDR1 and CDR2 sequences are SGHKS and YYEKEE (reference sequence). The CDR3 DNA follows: TGTGCCAGCAGCTTGGGGCCCGACAGGTCCTACGAGCAGTACTTC. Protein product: CASSLGPDRSYEQYF.

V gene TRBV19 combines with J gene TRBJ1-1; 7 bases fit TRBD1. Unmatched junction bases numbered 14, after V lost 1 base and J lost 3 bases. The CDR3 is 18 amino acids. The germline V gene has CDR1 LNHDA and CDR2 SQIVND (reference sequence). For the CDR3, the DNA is TGTGCCAGTAGTATAGTAATCGGGACAGCGAAAATTGACACTGAAGCTTTCTTT. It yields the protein CASSIVIGTAKIDTEAFF.

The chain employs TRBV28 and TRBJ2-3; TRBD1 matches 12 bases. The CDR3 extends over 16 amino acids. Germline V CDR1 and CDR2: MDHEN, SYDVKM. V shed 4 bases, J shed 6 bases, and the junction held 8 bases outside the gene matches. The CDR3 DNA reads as TGTGCCAGCAGTTCTCGGGACAGGGGGCTAAGTGATACGCAGTATTTT. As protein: CASSSRDRGLSDTQYF.

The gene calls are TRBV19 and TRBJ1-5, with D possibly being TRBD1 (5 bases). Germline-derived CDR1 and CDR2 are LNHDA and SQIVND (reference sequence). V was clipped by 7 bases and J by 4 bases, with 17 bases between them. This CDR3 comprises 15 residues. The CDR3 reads CASTPIDGGNQPQHF. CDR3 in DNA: TGTGCCAGTACCCCAATAGACGGGGGGAATCAGCCCCAGCATTTT.

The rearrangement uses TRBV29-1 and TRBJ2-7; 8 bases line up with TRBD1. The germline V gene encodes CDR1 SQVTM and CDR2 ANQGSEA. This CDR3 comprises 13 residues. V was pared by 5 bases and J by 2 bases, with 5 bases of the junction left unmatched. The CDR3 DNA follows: TGCAGCGTTAAGGGACAGGAGACCTACGAGCAGTACTTC. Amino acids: CSVKGQETYEQYF.

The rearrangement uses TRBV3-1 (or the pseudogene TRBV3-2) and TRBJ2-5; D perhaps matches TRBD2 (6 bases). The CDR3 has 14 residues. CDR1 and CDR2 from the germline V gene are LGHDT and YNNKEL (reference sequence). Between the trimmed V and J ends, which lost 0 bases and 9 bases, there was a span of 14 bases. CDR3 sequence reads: CASSQDHAGRSQYF. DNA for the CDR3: TGTGCCAGCAGCCAAGATCACGCAGGGAGGTCCCAGTACTTC.

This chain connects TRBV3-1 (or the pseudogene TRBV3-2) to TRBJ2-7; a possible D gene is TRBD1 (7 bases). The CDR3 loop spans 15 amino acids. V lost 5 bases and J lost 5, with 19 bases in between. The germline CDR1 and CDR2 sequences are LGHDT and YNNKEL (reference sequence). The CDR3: CASSEGRGALDEQYF. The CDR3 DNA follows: TGTGCCAGCAGCGAAGGCAGGGGGGCGTTGGACGAGCAGTACTTC.

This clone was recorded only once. The CDR3 reads CASSLTGGYEQYF. As DNA, the CDR3 is TGTGCCAGCAGTCTTACAGGGGGCTACGAGCAGTACTTC. V and J are TRBV28 and TRBJ2-7; 8 bases are shared with TRBD1. After removal of 5 bases from V and 3 bases from J, the junction contained 3 bases not matched to a gene. Per germline, CDR1 MDHEN and CDR2 SYDVKM. The CDR3 length is 13 residues. Full variable domain (missing parts from reference TRBV28 and TRBJ2-7): DVKVTQSSRYLVKRTGEKVFLECVQDMDHENMFWYRQDPGLGLRLIYFSYDVKMKEKGDIPEGYSVSREKKERFSLILESASTNQTSMYLCASSLTGGYEQYFGPGTRLTVT.

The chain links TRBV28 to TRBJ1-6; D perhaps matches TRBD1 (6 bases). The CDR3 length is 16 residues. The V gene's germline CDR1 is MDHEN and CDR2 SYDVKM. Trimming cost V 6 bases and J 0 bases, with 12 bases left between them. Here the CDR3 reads CASSLETGSYNSPLHF. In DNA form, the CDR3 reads TGTGCCAGCAGCCTGGAGACAGGCTCCTATAATTCACCCCTCCACTTT.

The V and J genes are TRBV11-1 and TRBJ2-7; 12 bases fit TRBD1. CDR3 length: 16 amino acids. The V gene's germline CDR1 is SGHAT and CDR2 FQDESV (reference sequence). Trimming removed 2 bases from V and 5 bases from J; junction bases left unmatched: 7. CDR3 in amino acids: CASSLSRDRGRNEQYF. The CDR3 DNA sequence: TGTGCCAGCAGCTTATCCCGGGACAGGGGGCGGAACGAGCAGTACTTC.

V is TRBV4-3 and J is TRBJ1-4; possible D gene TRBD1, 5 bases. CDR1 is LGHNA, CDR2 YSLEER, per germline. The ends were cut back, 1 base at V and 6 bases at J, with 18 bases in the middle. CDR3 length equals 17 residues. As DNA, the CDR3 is TGCGCCAGCAGCCAAGCCGGGGGGAGCCTGGCCCATGAAAAACTGTTTTTT. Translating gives CASSQAGGSLAHEKLFF.

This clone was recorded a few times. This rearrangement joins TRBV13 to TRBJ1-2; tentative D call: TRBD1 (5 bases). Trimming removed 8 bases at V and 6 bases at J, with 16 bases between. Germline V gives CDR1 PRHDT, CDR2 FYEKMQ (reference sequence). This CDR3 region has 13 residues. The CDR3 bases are TGTGCCAGCGGCAGCAGGGAAGGGGATGGCTACACCTTC. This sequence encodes CASGSREGDGYTF. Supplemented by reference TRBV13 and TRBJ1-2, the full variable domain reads AAGVIQSPRHLIKEKRETATLKCYPIPRHDTVYWYQQGPGQDPQFLISFYEKMQSDKGSIPDRFSAQQFSDYHSELNMSSLELGDSALYFCASGSREGDGYTFGSGTRLTVV.

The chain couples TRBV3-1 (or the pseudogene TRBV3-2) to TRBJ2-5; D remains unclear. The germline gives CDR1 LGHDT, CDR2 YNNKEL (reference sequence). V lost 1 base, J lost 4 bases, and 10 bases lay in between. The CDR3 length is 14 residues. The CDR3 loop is CASSQGITRETQYF. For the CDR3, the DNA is TGTGCCAGCAGCCAAGGAATAACAAGAGAGACCCAGTACTTC.

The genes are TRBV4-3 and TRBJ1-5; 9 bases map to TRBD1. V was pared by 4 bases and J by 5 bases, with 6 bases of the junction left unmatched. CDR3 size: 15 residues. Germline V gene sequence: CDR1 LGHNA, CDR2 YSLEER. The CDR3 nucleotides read TGCGCCAGCAGCCTGCGAACAGGGGGCGATCAGCCCCAGCATTTT. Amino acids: CASSLRTGGDQPQHF.

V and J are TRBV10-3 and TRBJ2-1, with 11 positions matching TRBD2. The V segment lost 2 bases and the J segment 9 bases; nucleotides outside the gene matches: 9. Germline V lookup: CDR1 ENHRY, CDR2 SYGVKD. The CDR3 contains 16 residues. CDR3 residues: CAISEAGLAAGGEQFF. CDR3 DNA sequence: TGTGCCATCAGTGAGGCGGGACTAGCGGCCGGGGGTGAGCAGTTCTTC.

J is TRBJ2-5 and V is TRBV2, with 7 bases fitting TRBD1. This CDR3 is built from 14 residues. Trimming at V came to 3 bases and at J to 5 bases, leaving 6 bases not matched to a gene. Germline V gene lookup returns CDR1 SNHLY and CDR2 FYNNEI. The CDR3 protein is CASSDPTGSETQYF. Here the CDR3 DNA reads TGTGCCAGCAGTGACCCGACAGGGTCGGAGACCCAGTACTTC.

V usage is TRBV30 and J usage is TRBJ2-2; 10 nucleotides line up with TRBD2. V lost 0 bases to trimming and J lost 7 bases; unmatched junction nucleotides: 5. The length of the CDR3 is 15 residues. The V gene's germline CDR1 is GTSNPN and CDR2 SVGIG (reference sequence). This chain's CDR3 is CAWSVQAGGHGELFF. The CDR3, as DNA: TGTGCCTGGAGTGTACAAGCGGGAGGGCACGGGGAGCTGTTTTTT.

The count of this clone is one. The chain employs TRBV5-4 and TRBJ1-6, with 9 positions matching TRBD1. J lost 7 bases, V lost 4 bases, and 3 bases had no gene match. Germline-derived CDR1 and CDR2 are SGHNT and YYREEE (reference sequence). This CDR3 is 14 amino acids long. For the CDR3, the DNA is TGTGCCAGCAGCGGGACAGGGTTAAATTCACCCCTCCACTTT. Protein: CASSGTGLNSPLHF.

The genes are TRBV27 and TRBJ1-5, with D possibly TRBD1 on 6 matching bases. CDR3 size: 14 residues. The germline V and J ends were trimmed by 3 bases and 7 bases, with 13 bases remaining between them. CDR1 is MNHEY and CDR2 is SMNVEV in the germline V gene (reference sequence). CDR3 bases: TGTGCCAGCAGTTTGGCAGGGGCAGGGCAGCCCCAGCATTTT. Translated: CASSLAGAGQPQHF.

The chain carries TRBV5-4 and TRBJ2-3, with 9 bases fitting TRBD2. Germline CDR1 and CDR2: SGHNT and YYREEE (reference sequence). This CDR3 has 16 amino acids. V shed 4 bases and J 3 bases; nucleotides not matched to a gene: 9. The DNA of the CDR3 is TGTGCCAGCAGCCAGGATGGCGGGAGGGCTACAGATACGCAGTATTTT. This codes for CASSQDGGRATDTQYF.

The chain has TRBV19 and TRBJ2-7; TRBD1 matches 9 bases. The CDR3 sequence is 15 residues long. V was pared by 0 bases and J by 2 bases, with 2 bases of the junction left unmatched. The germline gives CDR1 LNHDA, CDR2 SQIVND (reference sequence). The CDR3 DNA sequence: TGTGCCAGTAGTATAGATGGACAGGGGACCTACGAGCAGTACTTC. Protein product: CASSIDGQGTYEQYF.

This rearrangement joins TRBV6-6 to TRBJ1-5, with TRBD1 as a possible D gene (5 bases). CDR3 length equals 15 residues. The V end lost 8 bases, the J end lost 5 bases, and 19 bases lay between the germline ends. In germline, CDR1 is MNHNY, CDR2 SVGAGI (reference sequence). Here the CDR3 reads CASVPDSFGHQPQHF. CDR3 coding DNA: TGTGCCAGCGTCCCCGACAGCTTCGGGCATCAGCCCCAGCATTTT.

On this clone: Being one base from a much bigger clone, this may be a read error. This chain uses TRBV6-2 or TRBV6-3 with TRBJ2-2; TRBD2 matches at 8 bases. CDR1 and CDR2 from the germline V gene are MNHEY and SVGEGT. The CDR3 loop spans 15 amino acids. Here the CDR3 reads CARSYSGGATGELFF. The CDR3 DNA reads TGTGCCCGCAGTTACTCGGGGGGGGCTACCGGGGAGCTGTTTTTT.

The CDR3, as DNA: TGTGCCAGCAGACGGACAGGCTCTGGGGGGCATGAGCAGTTCTTC. Translation gives CASRRTGSGGHEQFF. This chain joins TRBV6-5 and TRBJ2-1; TRBD1 is a possible D gene (7 bases). The CDR3 has 15 amino acids. V lost 6 bases to trimming and J lost 8 bases, with 20 bases between them. Germline assignment: CDR1 MNHEY and CDR2 SVGAGI.